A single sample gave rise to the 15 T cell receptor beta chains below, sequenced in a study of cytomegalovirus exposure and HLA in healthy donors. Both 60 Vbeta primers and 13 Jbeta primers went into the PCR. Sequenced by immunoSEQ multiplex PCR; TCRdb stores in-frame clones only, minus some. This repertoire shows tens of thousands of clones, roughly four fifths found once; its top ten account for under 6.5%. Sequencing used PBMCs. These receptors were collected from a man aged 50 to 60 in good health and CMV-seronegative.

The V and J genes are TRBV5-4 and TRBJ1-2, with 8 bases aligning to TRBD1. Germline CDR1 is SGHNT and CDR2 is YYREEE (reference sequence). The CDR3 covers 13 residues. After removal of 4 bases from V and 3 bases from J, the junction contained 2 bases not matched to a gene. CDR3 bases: TGTGCCAGCAGCGAGGACAGGGACTATGGCTACACCTTC. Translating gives CASSEDRDYGYTF.

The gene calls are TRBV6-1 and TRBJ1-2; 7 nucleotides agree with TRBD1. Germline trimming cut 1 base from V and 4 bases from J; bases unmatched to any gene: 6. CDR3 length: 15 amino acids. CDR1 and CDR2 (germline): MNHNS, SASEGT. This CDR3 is CASSEGQGGFYGYTF. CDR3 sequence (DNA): TGTGCCAGCAGTGAAGGACAGGGAGGCTTCTATGGCTACACCTTC.

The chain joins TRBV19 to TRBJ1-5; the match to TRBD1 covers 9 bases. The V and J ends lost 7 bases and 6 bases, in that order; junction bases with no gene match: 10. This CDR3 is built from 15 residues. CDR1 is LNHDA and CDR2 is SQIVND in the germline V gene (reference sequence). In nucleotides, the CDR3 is TGTGCCAGTAACACGCCGGGACAGGGAATTCAGCCCCAGCATTTT. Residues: CASNTPGQGIQPQHF.

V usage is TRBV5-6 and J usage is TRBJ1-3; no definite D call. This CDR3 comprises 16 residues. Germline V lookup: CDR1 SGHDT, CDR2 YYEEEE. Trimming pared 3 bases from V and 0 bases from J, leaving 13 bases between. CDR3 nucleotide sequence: TGTGCCAGCAGCTACCCGACACCATTCTCTGGAAACACCATATATTTT. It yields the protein CASSYPTPFSGNTIYF.

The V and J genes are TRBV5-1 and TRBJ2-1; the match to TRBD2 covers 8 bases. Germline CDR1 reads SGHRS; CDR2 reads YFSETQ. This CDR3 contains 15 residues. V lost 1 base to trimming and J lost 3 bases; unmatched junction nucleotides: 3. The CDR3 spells CASSLNSGGYNEQFF. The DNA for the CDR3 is TGCGCCAGCAGCTTGAACAGCGGGGGCTACAATGAGCAGTTCTTC.

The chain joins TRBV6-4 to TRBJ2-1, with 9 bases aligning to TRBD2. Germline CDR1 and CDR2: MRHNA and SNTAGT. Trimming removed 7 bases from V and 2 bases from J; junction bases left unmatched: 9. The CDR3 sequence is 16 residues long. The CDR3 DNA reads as TGTGCCAGCATTCCTACGACTAGCGGCCCCTACAATGAGCAGTTCTTC. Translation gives CASIPTTSGPYNEQFF.

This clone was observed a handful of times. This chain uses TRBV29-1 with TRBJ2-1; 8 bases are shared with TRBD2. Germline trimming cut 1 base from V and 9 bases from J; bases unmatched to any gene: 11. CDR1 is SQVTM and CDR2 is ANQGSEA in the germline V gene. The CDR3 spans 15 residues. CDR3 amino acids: CSVEASGLVTVEQFF. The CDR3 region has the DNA TGCAGCGTTGAAGCCTCGGGACTAGTCACCGTTGAGCAGTTCTTC.

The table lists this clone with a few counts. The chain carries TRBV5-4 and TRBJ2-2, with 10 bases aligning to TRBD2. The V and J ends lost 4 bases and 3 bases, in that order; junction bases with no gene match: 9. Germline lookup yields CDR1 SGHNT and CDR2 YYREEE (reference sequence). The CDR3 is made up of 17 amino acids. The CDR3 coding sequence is TGTGCCAGCAGCACCGGCAGGACTAGCGGATACACCGGGGAGCTGTTTTTT. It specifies CASSTGRTSGYTGELFF.

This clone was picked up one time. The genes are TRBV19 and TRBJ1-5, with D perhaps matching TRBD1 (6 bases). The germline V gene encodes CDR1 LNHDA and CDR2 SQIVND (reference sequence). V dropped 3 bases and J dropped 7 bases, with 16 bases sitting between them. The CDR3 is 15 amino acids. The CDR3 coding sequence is TGTGCCAGTAGTATCACTTGGGGGGGCGAGCAGCCCCAGCATTTT. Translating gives CASSITWGGEQPQHF. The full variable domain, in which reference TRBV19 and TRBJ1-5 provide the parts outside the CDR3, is DGGITQSPKYLFRKEGQNVTLSCEQNLNHDAMYWYRQDPGQGLRLIYYSQIVNDFQKGDIAEGYSVSREKKESFPLTVTSAQKNPTAFYLCASSITWGGEQPQHFGDGTRLSIL.

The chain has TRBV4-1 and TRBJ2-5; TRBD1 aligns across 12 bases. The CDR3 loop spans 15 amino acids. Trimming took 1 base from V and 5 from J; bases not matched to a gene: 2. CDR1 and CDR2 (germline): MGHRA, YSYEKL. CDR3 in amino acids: CASSQGGTGGETQYF. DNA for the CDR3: TGCGCCAGCAGCCAAGGTGGGACAGGGGGCGAGACCCAGTACTTC.

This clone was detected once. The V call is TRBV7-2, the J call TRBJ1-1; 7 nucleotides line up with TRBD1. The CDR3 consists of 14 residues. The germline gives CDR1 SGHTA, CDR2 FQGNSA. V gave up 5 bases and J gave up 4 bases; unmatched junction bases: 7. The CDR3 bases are TGTGCCAGCAGCCAAGTGACAGGGATCACTGAAGCTTTCTTT. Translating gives CASSQVTGITEAFF.

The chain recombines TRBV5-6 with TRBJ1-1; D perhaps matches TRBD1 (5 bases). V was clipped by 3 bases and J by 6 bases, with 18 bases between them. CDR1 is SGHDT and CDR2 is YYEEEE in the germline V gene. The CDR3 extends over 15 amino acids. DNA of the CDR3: TGTGCCAGCAGCTCGGGGGGGACCATCCCTTCTGAAGCTTTCTTT. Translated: CASSSGGTIPSEAFF. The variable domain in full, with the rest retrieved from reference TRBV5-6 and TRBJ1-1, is DAGVTQSPTHLIKTRGQQVTLRCSPKSGHDTVSWYQQALGQGPQFIFQYYEEEERQRGNFPDRFSGHQFPNYSSELNVNALLLGDSALYLCASSSGGTIPSEAFFGQGTRLTVV.

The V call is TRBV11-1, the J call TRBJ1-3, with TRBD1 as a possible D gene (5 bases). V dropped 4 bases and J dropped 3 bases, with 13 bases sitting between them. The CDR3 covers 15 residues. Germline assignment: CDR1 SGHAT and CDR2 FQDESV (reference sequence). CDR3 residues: CASSWKQGIGNTIYF. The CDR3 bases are TGTGCCAGCAGCTGGAAGCAGGGAATTGGAAACACCATATATTTT.

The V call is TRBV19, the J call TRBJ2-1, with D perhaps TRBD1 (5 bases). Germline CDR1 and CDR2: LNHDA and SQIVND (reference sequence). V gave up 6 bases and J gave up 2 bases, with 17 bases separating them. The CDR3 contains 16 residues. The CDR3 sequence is CASRKAPGLPYNEQFF. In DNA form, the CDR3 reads TGTGCCAGTAGAAAGGCCCCAGGGCTCCCCTACAATGAGCAGTTCTTC.

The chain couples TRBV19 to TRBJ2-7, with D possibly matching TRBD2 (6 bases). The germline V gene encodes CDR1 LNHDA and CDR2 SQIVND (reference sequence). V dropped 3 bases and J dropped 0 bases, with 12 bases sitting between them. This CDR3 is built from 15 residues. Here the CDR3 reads CASSIHRESSYEQYF. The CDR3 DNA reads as TGTGCCAGTAGTATTCACCGGGAGAGCTCCTACGAGCAGTACTTC.